This TCR beta chain was recovered during a study of CD8 T cells in ankylosing spondylitis. This clonotype was recorded many times. Its antigen is not known. Each CDR3 protein gets one entry after TCRdb re-called the 5' RACE reads with MiXCR. The sample holds about 42,000 distinct CDR3 sequences, less than 3.5% seen once. Points from the study as a whole: With a CD8+ phenotype, disease-linked clones were relatively rare in peripheral blood.

The sample taken for sequencing was blood, either unsorted or a sorted T cell fraction (not recorded which). The TCR was taken from a male donor with ankylosing spondylitis or in good health (not recorded which).

This chain's CDR3 is CASSATTGYQETQYF. CDR3 bases: TGTGCCAGCAGCGCAACGACGGGGTACCAAGAGACCCAGTACTTC. The gene calls are TRBV9 and TRBJ2-5, with TRBD2 as a possible D gene (5 bases). Trimming shortened V by 3 bases and J by 0 bases, and 12 bases separated the two germline ends. The CDR3 is 15 amino acids. Germline values: CDR1 SGDLS, CDR2 YYNGEE.